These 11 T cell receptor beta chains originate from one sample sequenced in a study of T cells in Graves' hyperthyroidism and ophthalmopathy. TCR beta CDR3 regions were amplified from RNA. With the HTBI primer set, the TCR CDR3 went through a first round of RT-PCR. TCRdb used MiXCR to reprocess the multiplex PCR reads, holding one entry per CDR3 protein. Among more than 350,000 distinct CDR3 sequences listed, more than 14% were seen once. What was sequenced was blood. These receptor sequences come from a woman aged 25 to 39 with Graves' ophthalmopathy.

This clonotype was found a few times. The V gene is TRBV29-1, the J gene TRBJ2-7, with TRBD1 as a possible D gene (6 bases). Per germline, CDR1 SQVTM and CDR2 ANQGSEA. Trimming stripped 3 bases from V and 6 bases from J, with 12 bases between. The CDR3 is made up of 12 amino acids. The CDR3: CSVDPQGGEQYF. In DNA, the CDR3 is TGCAGCGTTGATCCACAGGGTGGCGAGCAGTACTTC.

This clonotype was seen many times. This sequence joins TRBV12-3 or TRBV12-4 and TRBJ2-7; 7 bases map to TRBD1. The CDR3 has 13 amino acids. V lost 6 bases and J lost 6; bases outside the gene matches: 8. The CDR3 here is CASSRKTGIEQYF. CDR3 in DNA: TGTGCCAGCAGCCGTAAGACAGGGATCGAGCAGTACTTC.

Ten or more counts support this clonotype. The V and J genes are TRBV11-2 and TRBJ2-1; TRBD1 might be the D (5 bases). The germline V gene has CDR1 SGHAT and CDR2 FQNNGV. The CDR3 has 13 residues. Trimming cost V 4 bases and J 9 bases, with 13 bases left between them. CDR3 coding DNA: TGTGCCAGCAGCTCCACACAGGAGCGTGAGCAGTTCTTC. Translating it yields CASSSTQEREQFF.

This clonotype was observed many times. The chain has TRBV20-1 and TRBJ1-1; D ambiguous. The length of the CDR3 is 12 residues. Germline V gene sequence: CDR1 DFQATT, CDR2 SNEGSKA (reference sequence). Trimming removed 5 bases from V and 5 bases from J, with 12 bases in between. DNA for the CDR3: TGCAGTGCTGAATCAGAAGGGACTGAAGCTTTCTTT. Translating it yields CSAESEGTEAFF.

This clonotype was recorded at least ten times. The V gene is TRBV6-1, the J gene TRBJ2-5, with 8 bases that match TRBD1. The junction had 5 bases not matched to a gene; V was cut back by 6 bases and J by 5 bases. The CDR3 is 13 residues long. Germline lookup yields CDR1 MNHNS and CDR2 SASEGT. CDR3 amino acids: CASSRGQVETQYF. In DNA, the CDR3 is TGTGCCAGCAGCAGGGGACAGGTGGAGACCCAGTACTTC.

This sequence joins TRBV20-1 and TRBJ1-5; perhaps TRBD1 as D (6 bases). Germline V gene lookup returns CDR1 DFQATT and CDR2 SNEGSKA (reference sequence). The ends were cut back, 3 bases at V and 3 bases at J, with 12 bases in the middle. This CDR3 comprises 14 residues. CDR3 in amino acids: CSASTGFHNQPQHF. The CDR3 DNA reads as TGCAGTGCTAGTACAGGGTTCCACAATCAGCCCCAGCATTTT.

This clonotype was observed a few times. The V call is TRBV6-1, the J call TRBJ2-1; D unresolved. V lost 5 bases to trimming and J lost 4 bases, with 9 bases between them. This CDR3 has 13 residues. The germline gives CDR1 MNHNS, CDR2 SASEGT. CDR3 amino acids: CASSNPGYNEQFF. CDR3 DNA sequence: TGTGCCAGCAGTAACCCTGGGTACAATGAGCAGTTCTTC.

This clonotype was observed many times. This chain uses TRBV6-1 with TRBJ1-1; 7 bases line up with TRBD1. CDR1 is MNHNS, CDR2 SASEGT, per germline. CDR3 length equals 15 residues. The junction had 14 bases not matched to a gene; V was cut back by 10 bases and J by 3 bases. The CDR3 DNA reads TGTGCCAATGAAACAGGGGCCGCCCCCTACACTGAAGCTTTCTTT. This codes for CANETGAAPYTEAFF.

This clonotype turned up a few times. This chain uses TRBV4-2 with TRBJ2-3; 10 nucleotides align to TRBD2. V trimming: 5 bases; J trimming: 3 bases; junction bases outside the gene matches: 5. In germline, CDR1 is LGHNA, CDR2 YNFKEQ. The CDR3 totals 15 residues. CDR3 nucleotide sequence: TGTGCCAGCAGCAAAGCGGGGGGGCTAACAGATACGCAGTATTTT. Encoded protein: CASSKAGGLTDTQYF.

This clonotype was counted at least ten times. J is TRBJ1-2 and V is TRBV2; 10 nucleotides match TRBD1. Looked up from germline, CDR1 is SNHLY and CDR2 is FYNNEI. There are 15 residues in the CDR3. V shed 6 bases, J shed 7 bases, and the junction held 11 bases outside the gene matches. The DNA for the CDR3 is TGTGCCAGCAGCATAATGGGACAGGGGATTCGTGGCTACACCTTC. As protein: CASSIMGQGIRGYTF.

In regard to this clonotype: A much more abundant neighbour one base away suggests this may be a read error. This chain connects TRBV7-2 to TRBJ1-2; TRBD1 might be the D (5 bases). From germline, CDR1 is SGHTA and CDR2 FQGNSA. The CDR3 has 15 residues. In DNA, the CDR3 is TGTGCCAGCAGCGGGCTCTTTGGGGGGTTCGGTGGCCACACCTTC. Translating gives CASSGLFGGFGGHTF.